This T cell receptor beta chain was sequenced in a study of beta chain features in type 1 diabetes. Findings and limits, study-wide: The study left unresolved whether HLA type influences TCRB rearrangement. In every one of the four CD4+ subsets, TCRB CDR3s were moderately but significantly shorter in Type 1 diabetes patients.

Sequenced material consisted of expressed TCRB transcripts (all of the isolated RNA was reverse transcribed). TCRdb's copy holds only in-frame clones and misses some; the assay was immunoSEQ multiplex PCR. The sample lists over 650,000 clones; about 14% were seen once. A remark on this clone: What it binds is unknown.

The CDR3 totals 12 residues. Germline V gene lookup returns CDR1 MNHEY and CDR2 SVGAGI. With 4 bases clipped from V and 14 bases from J, the junction kept 10 bases outside the gene matches. The rearrangement links TRBV6-5 to TRBJ1-2; 7 nucleotides align to TRBD1. Sample: naive CD4+ T cells from blood. This TCR was recovered from a man younger than 35 with type 1 diabetes. CDR3 bases: TGTGCCAGCAGTTTCCGGACAGGACCGGTAACCTTC. This codes for CASSFRTGPVTF.